The 10 T cell receptor beta chains below come from one sample, sequenced in a study of T-cell memory formation after mild COVID-19. TCRdb re-derived calls from the 5' RACE reads in MiXCR, one entry per CDR3 protein. The table shows over 400,000 distinct CDR3 sequences, with about 22% occurring only once. Sequencing was carried out using PBMCs or a T cell subset sorted from them (not recorded which). The receptor set was obtained from an adult woman who had mild COVID-19 (a few samples of this study predate the infection). Cell type and time point are not known.

This chain joins TRBV7-8 and TRBJ1-6; weak D call: TRBD1 (5 bases). V lost 3 bases, J lost 5 bases, and 11 bases lay in between. Looked up from germline, CDR1 is SGHVS and CDR2 is FQNEAQ. The CDR3 consists of 15 residues. The CDR3 protein is CASSFSSGDNSPLHF. The CDR3 nucleotides read TGTGCCAGCAGCTTTTCTTCGGGGGATAATTCACCCCTCCACTTT.

This clonotype was observed a few times. V usage is TRBV7-2 and J usage is TRBJ2-5, with D tentatively TRBD2 (6 bases). Trimming took off 3 bases at V and 2 bases at J, with 13 bases between the two ends. Germline CDR1 SGHTA, CDR2 FQGNSA. The CDR3 sequence is 15 residues long. This CDR3 reads CASSLSGTPQETQYF. In nucleotides, the CDR3 is TGTGCCAGCAGCTTGTCAGGGACTCCTCAAGAGACCCAGTACTTC.

The rearrangement joins TRBV12-3 or TRBV12-4 to TRBJ2-5, with 11 bases lining up with TRBD1. V was clipped by 6 bases and J by 7 bases; unmatched bases: 13. The CDR3 is 16 amino acids. The CDR3: CASSLASGTGGATQYF. DNA of the CDR3: TGTGCCAGCAGCCTAGCATCCGGGACAGGGGGGGCGACCCAGTACTTC.

This clonotype showed up just a few times. The genes are TRBV7-6 and TRBJ2-1; D remains ambiguous. The V and J ends lost 5 bases and 8 bases respectively, with 22 bases between them. CDR3 length: 16 residues. Germline V gives CDR1 SGHVS, CDR2 FNYEAQ. CDR3 protein: CASSHPLSNSRDEQFF. The CDR3 DNA is TGTGCCAGCAGCCACCCCCTCTCGAACAGCCGCGATGAGCAGTTCTTC. Filled out from reference TRBV7-6 and TRBJ2-1, the complete variable domain reads GAGVSQSPRYKVTKRGQDVALRCDPISGHVSLYWYRQALGQGPEFLTYFNYEAQQDKSGLPNDRFSAERPEGSISTLTIQRTEQRDSAMYRCASSHPLSNSRDEQFFGPGTRLTVL.

V and J are TRBV7-6 and TRBJ1-1; the match to TRBD1 covers 7 bases. The trim removed 4 bases at V and 2 bases at J, leaving 10 bases unmatched. The CDR3 has 16 amino acids. The germline V gene encodes CDR1 SGHVS and CDR2 FNYEAQ. The CDR3 region is CASSSFSGTVNTEAFF. CDR3 sequence (DNA): TGTGCCAGCAGCTCTTTCAGTGGGACAGTTAACACTGAAGCTTTCTTT.

This clonotype has only a few counts. The rearrangement links TRBV5-1 to TRBJ1-2; D is undetermined. Looked up from germline, CDR1 is SGHRS and CDR2 is YFSETQ. Deletions cut 0 bases from V and 4 bases from J, with 13 bases between. The CDR3 extends over 15 amino acids. The CDR3 DNA reads as TGCGCCAGCAGCTTGGAGCAGCCGACCCTCTATGGCTACACCTTC. Translation: CASSLEQPTLYGYTF. Full variable domain (rest looked up from reference TRBV5-1 and TRBJ1-2): KAGVTQTPRYLIKTRGQQVTLSCSPISGHRSVSWYQQTPGQGLQFLFEYFSETQRNKGNFPGRFSGRQFSNSRSEMNVSTLELGDSALYLCASSLEQPTLYGYTFGSGTRLTVV.

In its sample, this clonotype was seen many times. The chain employs TRBV4-2 and TRBJ1-2, with D unclear. Germline V CDR1 and CDR2: LGHNA, YNFKEQ. This CDR3 comprises 14 residues. V dropped 0 bases and J dropped 2 bases, with 7 bases sitting between them. The CDR3 DNA sequence: TGTGCCAGCAGCCAAGATTCAACAAACTATGGCTACACCTTC. Translation gives CASSQDSTNYGYTF.

In its sample, this clonotype was seen a few times. This chain joins TRBV12-3 or TRBV12-4 and TRBJ1-2; 11 bases match TRBD1. J lost 3 bases, V lost 6 bases, and 9 bases had no gene match. The CDR3 covers 16 residues. CDR3 amino acids: CASRGTGGMKYYGYTF. The CDR3 DNA reads TGTGCCAGCAGAGGGACAGGGGGGATGAAGTACTATGGCTACACCTTC.

The chain recombines TRBV7-9 with TRBJ1-5; D might be TRBD1 (5 bases). The CDR3 totals 16 residues. Deletions cut 1 base from V and 2 bases from J, with 12 bases between. Germline CDR1 reads SEHNR; CDR2 reads FQNEAQ (reference sequence). This CDR3 reads CASSLGQPEGNQPQHF. CDR3 sequence (DNA): TGTGCCAGCAGCTTAGGACAGCCGGAGGGCAATCAGCCCCAGCATTTT.

The chain uses TRBV7-9 and TRBJ2-1; 11 bases map to TRBD2. Germline CDR1 is SEHNR and CDR2 is FQNEAQ (reference sequence). Losses at the gene ends were 5 bases for V and 8 bases for J; bases not matched to a gene: 11. The CDR3 is 16 amino acids. CDR3 protein: CASSTYTSGSSDEQFF. DNA of the CDR3: TGTGCCAGCAGCACCTATACTAGCGGGAGTAGCGATGAGCAGTTCTTC.